The 6 T cell receptor beta chains in this list originate from one sample, sequenced in a study of T cells in Graves' hyperthyroidism and ophthalmopathy. RNA transcripts gave rise to amplified TCR beta CDR3 regions. Carried out on the TCR CDR3, a first-round RT-PCR used the HTBI primer set. One entry per CDR3 protein results from TCRdb running MiXCR on the multiplex PCR reads. The sample has some 420,000 distinct CDR3 sequences; around 15% are singletons. The material sequenced was blood. The origin of the receptors is a young woman with Graves' hyperthyroidism.

The V gene is TRBV9, the J gene TRBJ1-2, with D uncertain. The ends were cut back, 0 bases at V and 8 bases at J, with 11 bases in the middle. There are 13 residues in the CDR3. The germline V gene has CDR1 SGDLS and CDR2 YYNGEE. The CDR3 loop reads CASSVAGSVGYTF. Here the CDR3 DNA reads TGTGCCAGCAGCGTAGCCGGGTCTGTGGGCTACACCTTC.

The V gene is TRBV12-3 or TRBV12-4, the J gene TRBJ1-5; D remains ambiguous. CDR3 length equals 14 residues. V was shortened by 6 bases and J by 3 bases, with 12 bases between the two germline ends. Here the CDR3 reads CASSLEQVNQPQHF. The CDR3 DNA reads TGTGCCAGCAGCCTAGAGCAGGTCAATCAGCCCCAGCATTTT.

This clonotype was seen a single time. Being one base from a much bigger clone, this may be a read error. The rearrangement joins TRBV28 to TRBJ2-7, with 9 bases aligning to TRBD2. Germline V lookup: CDR1 MDHEN, CDR2 SYDVKM. The V and J ends lost 5 bases and 3 bases, in that order; junction bases with no gene match: 8. The CDR3 has 15 amino acids. CDR3 coding DNA: TGTGCCAGCAGTATAGGGGCTAGCGGGGTCTACGAGCAGTACTTC. Translated: CASSIGASGVYEQYF.

This clonotype was detected many times. J is TRBJ2-7 and V is TRBV6-1; 7 nucleotides agree with TRBD1. Looked up from germline, CDR1 is MNHNS and CDR2 is SASEGT. The CDR3 sequence is 12 residues long. V lost 8 bases, J lost 0 bases, and 1 base stayed unmatched. The CDR3 nucleotides are TGTGCCAGCCGGGACAGCTCCTACGAGCAGTACTTC. Protein: CASRDSSYEQYF.

This clonotype has ten or more counts. The chain has TRBV13 and TRBJ1-2; a possible D gene is TRBD1 (6 bases). Trimming left V 5 bases short and J 8 bases short, with 18 bases between. The CDR3 has 14 amino acids. Germline assignment: CDR1 PRHDT and CDR2 FYEKMQ (reference sequence). CDR3 bases: TGTGCCAGCAGCACCCAGACAGGAGCTCTCGGCTACACCTTC. Its translation: CASSTQTGALGYTF.

This clonotype was seen only a few times. This chain joins TRBV7-9 and TRBJ1-4, with D tentatively TRBD1 (6 bases). The CDR3 contains 15 residues. From germline, CDR1 is SEHNR and CDR2 FQNEAQ (reference sequence). Trimming stripped 3 bases from V and 3 bases from J, with 11 bases between. CDR3 amino acids: CASSFQGSANEKLFF. The CDR3 DNA is TGTGCCAGCAGCTTTCAGGGGTCGGCTAATGAAAAACTGTTTTTT.